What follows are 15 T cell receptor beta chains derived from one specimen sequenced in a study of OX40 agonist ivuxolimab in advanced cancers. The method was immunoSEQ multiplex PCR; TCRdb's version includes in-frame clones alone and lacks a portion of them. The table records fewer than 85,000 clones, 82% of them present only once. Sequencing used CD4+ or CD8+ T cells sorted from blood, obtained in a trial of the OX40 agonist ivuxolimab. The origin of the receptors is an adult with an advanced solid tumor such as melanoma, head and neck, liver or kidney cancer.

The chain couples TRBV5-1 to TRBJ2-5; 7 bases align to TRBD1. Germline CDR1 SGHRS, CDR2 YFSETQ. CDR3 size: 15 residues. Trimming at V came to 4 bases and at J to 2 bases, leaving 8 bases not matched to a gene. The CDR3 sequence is CASSAGTAHQETQYF. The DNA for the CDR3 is TGCGCCAGCAGCGCCGGGACAGCTCATCAAGAGACCCAGTACTTC.

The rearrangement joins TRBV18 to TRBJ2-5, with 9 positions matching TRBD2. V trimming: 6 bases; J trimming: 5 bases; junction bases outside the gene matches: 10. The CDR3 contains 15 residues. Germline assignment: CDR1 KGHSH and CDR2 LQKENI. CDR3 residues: CASSLAGSPGETQYF. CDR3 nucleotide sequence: TGTGCCAGCTCCCTAGCGGGATCGCCAGGGGAGACCCAGTACTTC. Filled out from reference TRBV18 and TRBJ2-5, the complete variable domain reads NAGVMQNPRHLVRRRGQEARLRCSPMKGHSHVYWYRQLPEEGLKFMVYLQKENIIDESGMPKERFSAEFPKEGPSILRIQQVVRGDSAAYFCASSLAGSPGETQYFGPGTRLLVL.

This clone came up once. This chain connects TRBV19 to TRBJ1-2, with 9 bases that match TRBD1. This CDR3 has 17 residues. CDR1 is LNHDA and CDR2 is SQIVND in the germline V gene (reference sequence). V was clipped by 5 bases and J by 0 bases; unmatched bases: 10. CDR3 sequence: CASSPWGQGRSNYGYTF. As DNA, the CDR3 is TGTGCCAGTAGTCCATGGGGACAGGGCCGTTCTAACTATGGCTACACCTTC.

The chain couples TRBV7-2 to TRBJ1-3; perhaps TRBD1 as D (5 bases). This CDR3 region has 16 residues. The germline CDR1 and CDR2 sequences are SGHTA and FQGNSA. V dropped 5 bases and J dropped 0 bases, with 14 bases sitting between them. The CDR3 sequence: CASSPGPSSSGNTIYF. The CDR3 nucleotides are TGTGCCAGCAGCCCGGGACCTTCTAGCTCTGGAAACACCATATATTTT. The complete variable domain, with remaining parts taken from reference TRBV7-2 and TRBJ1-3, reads GAGVSQSPSNKVTEKGKDVELRCDPISGHTALYWYRQSLGQGLEFLIYFQGNSAPDKSGLPSDRFSAERTGGSVSTLTIQRTQQEDSAVYLCASSPGPSSSGNTIYFGEGSWLTVV.

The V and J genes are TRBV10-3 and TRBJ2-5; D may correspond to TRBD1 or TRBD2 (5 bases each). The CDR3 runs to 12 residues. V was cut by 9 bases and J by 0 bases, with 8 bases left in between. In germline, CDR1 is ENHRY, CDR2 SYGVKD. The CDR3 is CAIGTDQETQYF. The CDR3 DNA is TGTGCCATAGGGACGGACCAAGAGACCCAGTACTTC.

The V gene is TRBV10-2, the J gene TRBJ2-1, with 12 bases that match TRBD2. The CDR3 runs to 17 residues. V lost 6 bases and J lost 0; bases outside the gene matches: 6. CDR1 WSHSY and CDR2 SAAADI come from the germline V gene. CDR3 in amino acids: CASRLAGGLSSYNEQFF. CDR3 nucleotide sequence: TGCGCCAGCAGACTAGCGGGAGGCTTAAGCTCCTACAATGAGCAGTTCTTC.

Written as DNA, the CDR3 is TGTGCCAGCAGCTGGGGGGCAGGGTACAATGAGCAGTTCTTC. Amino acids: CASSWGAGYNEQFF. The chain combines TRBV5-6 with TRBJ2-1, with D perhaps being TRBD1 or TRBD2 (6 bases each). Germline V gene sequence: CDR1 SGHDT, CDR2 YYEEEE. Trimming took off 3 bases at V and 4 bases at J, with 11 bases between the two ends. The CDR3 sequence is 14 residues long. The full variable domain, completed using reference TRBV5-6 and TRBJ2-1, is DAGVTQSPTHLIKTRGQQVTLRCSPKSGHDTVSWYQQALGQGPQFIFQYYEEEERQRGNFPDRFSGHQFPNYSSELNVNALLLGDSALYLCASSWGAGYNEQFFGPGTRLTVL.

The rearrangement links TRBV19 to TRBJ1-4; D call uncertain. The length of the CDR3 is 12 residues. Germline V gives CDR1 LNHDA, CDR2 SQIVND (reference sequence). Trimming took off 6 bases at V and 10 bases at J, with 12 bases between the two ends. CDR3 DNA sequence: TGTGCCAGTAGGGGCCAATCGGGAAAACTGTTTTTT. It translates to CASRGQSGKLFF.

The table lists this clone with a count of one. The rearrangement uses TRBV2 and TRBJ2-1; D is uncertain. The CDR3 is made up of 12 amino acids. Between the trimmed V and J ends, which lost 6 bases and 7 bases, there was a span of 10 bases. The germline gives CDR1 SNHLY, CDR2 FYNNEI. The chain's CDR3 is CASRGLRNEQFF. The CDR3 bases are TGTGCCAGCAGGGGCCTGCGGAATGAGCAGTTCTTC.

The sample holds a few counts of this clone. CDR3 sequence (DNA): TGTGCCAGCAGCTTAGGTACTAGCGGGAACAATGAGCAGTTCTTC. Translated: CASSLGTSGNNEQFF. The chain uses TRBV7-2 and TRBJ2-1; 10 bases fit TRBD2. Looked up from germline, CDR1 is SGHTA and CDR2 is FQGNSA. The CDR3 spans 15 residues. With 1 base clipped from V and 5 bases from J, the junction kept 2 bases outside the gene matches.

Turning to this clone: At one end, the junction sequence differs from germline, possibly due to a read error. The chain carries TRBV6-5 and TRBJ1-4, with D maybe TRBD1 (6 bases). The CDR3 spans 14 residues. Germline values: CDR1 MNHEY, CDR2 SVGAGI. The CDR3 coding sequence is TGTGTCAGCAGACCACACGGGGGCCATGAAAAACTGTTTTTT. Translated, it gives CVSRPHGGHEKLFF.

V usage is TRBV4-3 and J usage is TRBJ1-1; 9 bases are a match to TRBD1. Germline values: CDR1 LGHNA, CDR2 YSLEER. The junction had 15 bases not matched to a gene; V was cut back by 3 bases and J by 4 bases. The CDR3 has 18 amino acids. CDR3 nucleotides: TGCGCCAGCAGCCAGGGCGGAACAGGGGGCCGGAGATTCACTGAAGCTTTCTTT. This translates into CASSQGGTGGRRFTEAFF.

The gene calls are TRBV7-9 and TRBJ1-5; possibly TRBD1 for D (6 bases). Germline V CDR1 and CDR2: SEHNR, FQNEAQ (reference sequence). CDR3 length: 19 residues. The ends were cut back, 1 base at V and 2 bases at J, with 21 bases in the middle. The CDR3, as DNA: TGTGCCAGCAGCTTAGGGTCGCTAGGGGGTGTCAGTGGCAATCAGCCCCAGCATTTT. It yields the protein CASSLGSLGGVSGNQPQHF.

DNA for the CDR3: TGTGCCGGGGGGAACCCAGATACGCAGTATTTT. It translates to CAGGNPDTQYF. J is TRBJ2-3 and V is TRBV2; D may be TRBD2 (6 bases). V lost 11 bases, J lost 4 bases, and 10 bases lay in between. This CDR3 is 11 amino acids long. Per germline, CDR1 SNHLY and CDR2 FYNNEI.

CDR3 residues: CASSDSRTGAYEQYF. The CDR3 DNA reads TGTGCCAGCAGCGACAGCCGGACAGGGGCCTACGAGCAGTACTTC. This chain uses TRBV13 with TRBJ2-7, with 9 nucleotides matching TRBD1. CDR3 length equals 15 residues. The trim removed 5 bases at V and 2 bases at J, leaving 7 bases unmatched. Germline V CDR1 and CDR2: PRHDT, FYEKMQ (reference sequence).